The TCR beta chain under discussion was sequenced for a study of T-cell memory formation after mild COVID-19. The V and J ends lost 3 bases and 4 bases respectively, with 8 bases between them. This CDR3 region has 13 residues. Germline CDR1 and CDR2: LGHDT and YNNKEL (reference sequence). One entry per CDR3 protein, called by TCRdb with MiXCR from the 5' RACE reads. Of under 600,000 distinct CDR3 sequences listed, 20% to 25% are singletons. This clonotype was seen only a few times. The source material was PBMCs or a T cell subset sorted from them (not recorded which). V is TRBV3-1 and J is TRBJ2-3; unclear D gene. This sequence originates from an adult woman who had mild COVID-19 (a few samples of this study predate the infection). Cell type and time point are not known. This CDR3 is CASSQYSSDTQYF. The CDR3 bases are TGTGCCAGCAGCCAGTATAGCTCAGATACGCAGTATTTT.